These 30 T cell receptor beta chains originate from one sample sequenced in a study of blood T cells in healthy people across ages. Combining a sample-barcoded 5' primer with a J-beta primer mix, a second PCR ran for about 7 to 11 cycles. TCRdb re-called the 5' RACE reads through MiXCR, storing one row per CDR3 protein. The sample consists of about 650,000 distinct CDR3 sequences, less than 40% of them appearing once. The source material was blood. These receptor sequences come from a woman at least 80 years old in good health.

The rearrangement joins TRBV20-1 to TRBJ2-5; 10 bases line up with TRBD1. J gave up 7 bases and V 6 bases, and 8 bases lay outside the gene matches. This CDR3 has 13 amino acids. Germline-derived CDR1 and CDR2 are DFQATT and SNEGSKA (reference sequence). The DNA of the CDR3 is TGCAGTGCCCCGGACAGGGGGACAGGGACCCAGTACTTC. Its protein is CSAPDRGTGTQYF.

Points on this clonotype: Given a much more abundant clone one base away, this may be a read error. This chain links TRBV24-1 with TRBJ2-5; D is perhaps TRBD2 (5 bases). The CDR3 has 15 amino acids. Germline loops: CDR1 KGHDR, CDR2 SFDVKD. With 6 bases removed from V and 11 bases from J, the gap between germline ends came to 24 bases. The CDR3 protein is CATSSPGRGYNEQYF. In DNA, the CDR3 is TGTGCCACCAGTTCTCCGGGGAGAGGTTACAATGAGCAGTACTTC.

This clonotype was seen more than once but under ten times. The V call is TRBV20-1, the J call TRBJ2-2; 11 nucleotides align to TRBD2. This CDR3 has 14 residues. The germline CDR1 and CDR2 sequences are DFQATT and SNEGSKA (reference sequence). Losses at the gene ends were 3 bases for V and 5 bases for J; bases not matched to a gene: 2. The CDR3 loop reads CSASSGGATGELFF. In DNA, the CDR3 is TGCAGTGCTAGTAGCGGGGGGGCAACCGGGGAGCTGTTTTTT.

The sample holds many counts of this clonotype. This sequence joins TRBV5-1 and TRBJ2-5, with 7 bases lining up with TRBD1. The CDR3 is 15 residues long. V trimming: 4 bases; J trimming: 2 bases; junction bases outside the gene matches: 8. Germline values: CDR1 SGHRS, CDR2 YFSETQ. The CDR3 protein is CASSENTGEQETQYF. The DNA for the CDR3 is TGCGCCAGCAGCGAAAATACAGGGGAGCAAGAGACCCAGTACTTC.

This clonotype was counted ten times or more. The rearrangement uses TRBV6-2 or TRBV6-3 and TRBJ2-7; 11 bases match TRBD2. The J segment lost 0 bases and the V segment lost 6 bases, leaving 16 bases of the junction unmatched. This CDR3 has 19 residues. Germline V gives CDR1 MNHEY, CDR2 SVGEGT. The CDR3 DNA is TGTGCCAGCAGACGCCCCACTAGCGGGGGTCTCCGTGACTCCTACGAGCAGTACTTC. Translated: CASRRPTSGGLRDSYEQYF.

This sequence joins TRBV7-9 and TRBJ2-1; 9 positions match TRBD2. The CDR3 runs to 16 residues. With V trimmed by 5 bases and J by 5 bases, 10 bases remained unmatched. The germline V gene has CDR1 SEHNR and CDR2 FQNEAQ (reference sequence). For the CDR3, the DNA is TGTGCCAGCAGCGTCTATTCTAGCGGGGTCCACAATGAGCAGTTCTTC. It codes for CASSVYSSGVHNEQFF. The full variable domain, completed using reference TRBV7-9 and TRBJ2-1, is DTGVSQNPRHKITKRGQNVTFRCDPISEHNRLYWYRQTLGQGPEFLTYFQNEAQLEKSRLLSDRFSAERPKGSFSTLEIQRTEQGDSAMYLCASSVYSSGVHNEQFFGPGTRLTVL.

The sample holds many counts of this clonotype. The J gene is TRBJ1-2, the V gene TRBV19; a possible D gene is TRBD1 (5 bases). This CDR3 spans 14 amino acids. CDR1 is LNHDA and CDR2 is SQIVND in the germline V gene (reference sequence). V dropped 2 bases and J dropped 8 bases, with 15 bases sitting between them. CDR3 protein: CASSIRAGSEGYTF. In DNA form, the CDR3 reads TGTGCCAGTAGTATACGGGCAGGGTCGGAAGGCTACACCTTC.

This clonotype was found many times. DNA for the CDR3: TGTGCCAGCAGCTTGTGGGACGGGGGGGCCTACAATGAGCAGTTCTTC. It translates to CASSLWDGGAYNEQFF. The chain employs TRBV5-6 and TRBJ2-1; 8 nucleotides align to TRBD2. The ends lost 1 base at V and 2 bases at J; junction bases unmatched: 5. This CDR3 is built from 16 residues. In germline, CDR1 is SGHDT, CDR2 YYEEEE.

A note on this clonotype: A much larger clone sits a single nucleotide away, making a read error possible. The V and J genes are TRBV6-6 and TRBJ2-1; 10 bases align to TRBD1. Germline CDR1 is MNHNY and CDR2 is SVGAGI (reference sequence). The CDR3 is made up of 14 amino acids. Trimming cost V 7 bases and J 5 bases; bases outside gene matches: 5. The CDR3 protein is CASMDRGGDNEQFF. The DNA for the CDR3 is TGTGCCAGCATGGACAGGGGGGGAGACAATGAGCAGTTCTTC.

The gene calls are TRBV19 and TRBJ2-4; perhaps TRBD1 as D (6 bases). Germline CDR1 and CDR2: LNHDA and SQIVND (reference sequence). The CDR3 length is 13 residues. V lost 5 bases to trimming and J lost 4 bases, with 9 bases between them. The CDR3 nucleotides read TGTGCCAGTAGTTTGGGACATAAAAACATTCAGTACTTC. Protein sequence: CASSLGHKNIQYF.

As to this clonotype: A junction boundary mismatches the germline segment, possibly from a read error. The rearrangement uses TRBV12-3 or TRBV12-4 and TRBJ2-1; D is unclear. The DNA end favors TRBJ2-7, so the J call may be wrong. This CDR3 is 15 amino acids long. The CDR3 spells CAGSFPRSSYNEQYF. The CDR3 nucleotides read TGTGCCGGCAGCTTCCCCCGTAGCTCCTACAATGAGCAGTACTTC.

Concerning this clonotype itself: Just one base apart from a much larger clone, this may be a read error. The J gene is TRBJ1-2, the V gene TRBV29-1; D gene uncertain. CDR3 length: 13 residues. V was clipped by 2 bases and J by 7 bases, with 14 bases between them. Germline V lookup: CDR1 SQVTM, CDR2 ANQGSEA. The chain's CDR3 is CSVEKGRESGYTF. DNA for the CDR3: TGCAGCGTTGAAAAAGGGAGGGAAAGTGGCTACACCTTC.

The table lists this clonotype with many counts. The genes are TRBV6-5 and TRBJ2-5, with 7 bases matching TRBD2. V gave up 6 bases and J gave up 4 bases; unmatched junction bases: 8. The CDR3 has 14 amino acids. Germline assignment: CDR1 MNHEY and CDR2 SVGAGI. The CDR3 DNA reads TGTGCCAGCAGCCCAAGTTGGGGGGGAGAGACCCAGTACTTC. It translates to CASSPSWGGETQYF.

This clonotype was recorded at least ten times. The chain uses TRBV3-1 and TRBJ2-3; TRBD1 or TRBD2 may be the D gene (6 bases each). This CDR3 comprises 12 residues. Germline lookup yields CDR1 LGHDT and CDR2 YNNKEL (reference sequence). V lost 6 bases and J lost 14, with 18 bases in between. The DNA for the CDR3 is TGTGCCAGCAGAACCGCCCGGGGGACAACGTATTTT. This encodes CASRTARGTTYF.

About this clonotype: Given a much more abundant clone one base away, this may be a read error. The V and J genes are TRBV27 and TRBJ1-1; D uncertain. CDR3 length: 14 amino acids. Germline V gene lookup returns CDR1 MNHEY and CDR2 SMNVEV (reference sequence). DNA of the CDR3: TGTACCAGCAGTTTTGGCAGAATGAACACTGAAGCTTTCTTT. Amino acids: CTSSFGRMNTEAFF.

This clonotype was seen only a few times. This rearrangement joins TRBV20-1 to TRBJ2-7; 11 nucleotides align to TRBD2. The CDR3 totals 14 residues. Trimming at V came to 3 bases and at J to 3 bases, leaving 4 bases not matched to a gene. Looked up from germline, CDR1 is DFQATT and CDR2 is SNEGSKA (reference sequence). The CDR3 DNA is TGCAGTGCTAGGGAAACTAGCGGGGGCTACGAGCAGTACTTC. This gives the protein CSARETSGGYEQYF.

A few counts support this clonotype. Here the CDR3 reads CASSGDTGRRETQYF. As DNA, the CDR3 is TGCGCCAGCAGCGGGGATACAGGGCGAAGAGAGACCCAGTACTTC. The chain carries TRBV5-1 and TRBJ2-5; D is possibly TRBD1 (6 bases). CDR1 is SGHRS, CDR2 YFSETQ, per germline. CDR3 length equals 15 residues. The V gene lost 4 bases and the J gene lost 4 bases, with 17 bases spanning the gap.

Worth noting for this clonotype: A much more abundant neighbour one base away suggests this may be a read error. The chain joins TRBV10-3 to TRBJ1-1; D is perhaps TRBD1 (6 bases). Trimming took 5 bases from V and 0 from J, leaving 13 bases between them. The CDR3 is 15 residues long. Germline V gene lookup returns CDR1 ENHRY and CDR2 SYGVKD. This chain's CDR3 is CAISHTGDMNTEAFF. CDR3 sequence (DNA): TGTGCCATCAGTCACACGGGGGACATGAACACTGAAGCTTTCTTT.

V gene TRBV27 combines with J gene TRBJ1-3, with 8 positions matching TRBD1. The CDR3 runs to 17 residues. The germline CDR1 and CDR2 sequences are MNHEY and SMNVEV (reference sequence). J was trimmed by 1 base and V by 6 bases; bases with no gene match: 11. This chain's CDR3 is CASSTTRTGISGNTIYF. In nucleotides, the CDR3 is TGTGCCAGCAGCACTACCAGGACAGGGATATCTGGAAACACCATATATTTT.

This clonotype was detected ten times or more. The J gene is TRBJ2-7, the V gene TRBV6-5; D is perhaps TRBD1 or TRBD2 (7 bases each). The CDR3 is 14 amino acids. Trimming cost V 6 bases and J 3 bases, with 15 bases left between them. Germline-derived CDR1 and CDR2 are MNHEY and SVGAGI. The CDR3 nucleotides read TGTGCCAGCAGCCAAGACAGGGAGGGCTACGAGCAGTACTTC. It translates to CASSQDREGYEQYF.

CDR3 protein: CASSLGPGPYEQYF. The CDR3 nucleotides are TGTGCCAGCAGCTTAGGACCGGGCCCCTACGAGCAGTACTTC. The rearrangement uses TRBV7-2 and TRBJ2-7; D ambiguous. In germline, CDR1 is SGHTA, CDR2 FQGNSA. The CDR3 extends over 14 amino acids. Trimming took off 1 base at V and 2 bases at J, with 9 bases between the two ends. The variable domain in full, with the rest retrieved from reference TRBV7-2 and TRBJ2-7, is GAGVSQSPSNKVTEKGKDVELRCDPISGHTALYWYRQSLGQGLEFLIYFQGNSAPDKSGLPSDRFSAERTGGSVSTLTIQRTQQEDSAVYLCASSLGPGPYEQYFGPGTRLTVT.

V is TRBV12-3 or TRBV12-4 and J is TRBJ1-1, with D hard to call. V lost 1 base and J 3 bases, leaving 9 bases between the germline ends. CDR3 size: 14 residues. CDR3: CASSLDSAYTEAFF. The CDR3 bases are TGTGCCAGCAGTTTAGACAGCGCGTACACTGAAGCTTTCTTT.

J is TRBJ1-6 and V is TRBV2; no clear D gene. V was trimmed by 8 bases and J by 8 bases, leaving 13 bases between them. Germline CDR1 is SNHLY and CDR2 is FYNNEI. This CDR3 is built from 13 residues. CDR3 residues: CASLIGRDSPLHF. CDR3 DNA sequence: TGTGCCAGCTTGATAGGGAGAGATTCACCCCTCCACTTT.

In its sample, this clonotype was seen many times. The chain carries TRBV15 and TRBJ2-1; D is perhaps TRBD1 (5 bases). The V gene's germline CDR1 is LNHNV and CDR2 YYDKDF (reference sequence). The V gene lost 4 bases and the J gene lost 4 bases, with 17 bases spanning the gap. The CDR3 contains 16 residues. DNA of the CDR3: TGTGCCACCAGCACAATGTGGGGCAGTTTATACAATGAGCAGTTCTTC. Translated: CATSTMWGSLYNEQFF.

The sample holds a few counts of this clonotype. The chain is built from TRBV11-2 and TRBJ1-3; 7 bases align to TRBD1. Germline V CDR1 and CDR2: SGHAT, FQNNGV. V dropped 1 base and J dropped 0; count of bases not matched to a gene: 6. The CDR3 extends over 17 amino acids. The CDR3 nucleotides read TGTGCCAGCAGCTTAGCGACAGGGCGCTCCTCTGGAAACACCATATATTTT. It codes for CASSLATGRSSGNTIYF.

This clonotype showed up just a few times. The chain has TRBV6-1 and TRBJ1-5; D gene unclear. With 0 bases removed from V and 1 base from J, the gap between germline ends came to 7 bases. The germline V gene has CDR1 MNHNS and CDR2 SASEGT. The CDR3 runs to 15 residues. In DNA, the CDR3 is TGTGCCAGCAGTGAAGCGGAAGTCAGCAATCAGCCCCAGCATTTT. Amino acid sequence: CASSEAEVSNQPQHF.

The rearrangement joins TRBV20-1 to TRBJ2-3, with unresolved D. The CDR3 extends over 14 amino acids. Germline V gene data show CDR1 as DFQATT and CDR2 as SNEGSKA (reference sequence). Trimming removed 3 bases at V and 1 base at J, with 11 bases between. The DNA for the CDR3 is TGCAGTGCTAGCATCCTGGCGGGCACAGATACGCAGTATTTT. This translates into CSASILAGTDTQYF.

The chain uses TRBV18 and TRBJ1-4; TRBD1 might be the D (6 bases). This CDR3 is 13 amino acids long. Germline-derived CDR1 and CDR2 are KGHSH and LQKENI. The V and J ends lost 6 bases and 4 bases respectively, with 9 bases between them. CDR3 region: CASSGQFNEKLFF. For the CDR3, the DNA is TGTGCCAGCTCCGGACAGTTTAATGAAAAACTGTTTTTT.

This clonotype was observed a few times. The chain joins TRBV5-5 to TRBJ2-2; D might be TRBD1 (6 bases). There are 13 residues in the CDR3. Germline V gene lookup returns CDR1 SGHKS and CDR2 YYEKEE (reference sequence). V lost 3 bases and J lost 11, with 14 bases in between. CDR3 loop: CASSSKGVGELFF. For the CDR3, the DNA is TGTGCCAGCAGCTCTAAGGGGGTGGGTGAGCTGTTTTTT.

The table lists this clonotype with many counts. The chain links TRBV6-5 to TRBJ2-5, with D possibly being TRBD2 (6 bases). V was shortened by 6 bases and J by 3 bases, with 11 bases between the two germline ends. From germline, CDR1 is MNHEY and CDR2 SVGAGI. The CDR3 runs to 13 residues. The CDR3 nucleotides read TGTGCCAGCAGGAGATTAGCGGAAGAGACCCAGTACTTC. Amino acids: CASRRLAEETQYF.